This T cell receptor (beta chain) was recorded in a study of T cell changes during pregnancy in multiple sclerosis. The assay was immunoSEQ multiplex PCR, and TCRdb's table has in-frame clones only and misses some. Here the sample spans over 65,000 clones, approximately 90% being singletons. For this clone: One end of the junction varies from germline; a read error may be responsible.

This CDR3 is 14 amino acids long. The germline gives CDR1 MRHNA, CDR2 SNTAGT. Specimen: peripheral blood, collected in the first trimester of pregnancy. The chain recombines TRBV6-4 with TRBJ1-2; the D gene is possibly TRBD1 (6 bases). This clonotype was sampled from a female donor with multiple sclerosis, enrolled in a pregnancy study. The CDR3 reads CASSDWTVRKVVDF. For the CDR3, the DNA is TGTGCCAGCAGTGACTGGACAGTCCGAAAGGTTGTGGATTTC.